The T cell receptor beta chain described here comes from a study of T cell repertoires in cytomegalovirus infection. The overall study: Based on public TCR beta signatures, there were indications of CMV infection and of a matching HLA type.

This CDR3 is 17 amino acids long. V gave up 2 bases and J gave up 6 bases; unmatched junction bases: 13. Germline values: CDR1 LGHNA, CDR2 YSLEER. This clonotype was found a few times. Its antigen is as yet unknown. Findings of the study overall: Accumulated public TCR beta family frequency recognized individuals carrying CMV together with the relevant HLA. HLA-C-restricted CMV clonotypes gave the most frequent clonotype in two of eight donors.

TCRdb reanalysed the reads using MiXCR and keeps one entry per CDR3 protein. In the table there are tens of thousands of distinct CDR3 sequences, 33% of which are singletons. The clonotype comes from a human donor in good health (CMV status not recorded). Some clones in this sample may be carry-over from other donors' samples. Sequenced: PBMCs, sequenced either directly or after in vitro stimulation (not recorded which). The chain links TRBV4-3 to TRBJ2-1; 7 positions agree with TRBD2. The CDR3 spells CASSQYGSGGIGNEQFF. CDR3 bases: TGCGCCAGCAGCCAATACGGGTCGGGAGGTATTGGCAATGAGCAGTTCTTC.